This T cell receptor (beta chain) comes out of a study of T-cell memory formation after mild COVID-19. MiXCR was run by TCRdb on the 5' RACE reads, yielding one entry per CDR3 protein. The sample holds about 90,000 distinct CDR3 sequences, around 13% seen once. V lost 2 bases and J 1 base, leaving 10 bases between the germline ends. The CDR3 spans 15 residues. The germline V gene has CDR1 SGHAT and CDR2 FQNNGV. In its sample, this clonotype was seen a few times. The sequence was collected from an adult woman who had mild COVID-19 (a few samples of this study predate the infection). Cell type and time point are not known. V gene TRBV11-2 combines with J gene TRBJ2-3; unclear D gene. Material: PBMCs or a T cell subset sorted from them (not recorded which). In DNA, the CDR3 is TGTGCCAGCAGCTTACGTGGGTCGCGCACAGATACGCAGTATTTT. Protein product: CASSLRGSRTDTQYF.